This T cell receptor beta chain was identified in a study of control samples from healthy donors and cancer patients. TCRdb's table, derived via immunoSEQ multiplex PCR, lists solely in-frame clones and lacks some. The sample has about 170,000 clones, roughly 90% seen once; the top ten hold about 11%. Trimming removed 1 base from V and 1 base from J, with 4 bases in between. The CDR3 contains 13 residues. Germline CDR1 reads LNHNV; CDR2 reads YYDKDF (reference sequence). The clonotype comes from a man aged 25 to 40 in good health. This chain joins TRBV15 and TRBJ1-1; D remains unclear. Material: blood. CDR3 in DNA: TGTGCCACCAGCAGAGCCCCGAACACTGAAGCTTTCTTT. It encodes CATSRAPNTEAFF. Full variable domain (outside the CDR3, taken from reference TRBV15 and TRBJ1-1): DAMVIQNPRYQVTQFGKPVTLSCSQTLNHNVMYWYQQKSSQAPKLLFHYYDKDFNNEADTPDNFQSRRPNTSFCFLDIRSPGLGDTAMYLCATSRAPNTEAFFGQGTRLTVV.